This TCR beta chain was sequenced during a study of blood T cells in healthy people across ages. Study findings and constraints: Naive T cell percentage and TCR beta diversity correlated strongly. Total diversity from one million sequenced T cells was likely underestimated.

The CDR3 has 16 residues if both end residues are counted. Using a J-beta primer mix together with a sample-barcoded 5' primer, a second PCR was run for roughly 6 to 11 cycles. Each CDR3 protein gets one entry after TCRdb re-called the 5' RACE reads with MiXCR. Seen here are approximately 1,000,000 distinct CDR3 sequences, 35% to 50% observed once, and the top ten hold over 15%. Turning to this clonotype: Its antigen remains unidentified. Because the CDR3's place on the DNA is in doubt, the DNA is left out and the CDR3 is given as listed by TCRdb.

Individuals who donated were healthy Caucasians from Russia aged roughly 6 to 95. Each sample gave at least 6 million isolated PBMCs. Sequencing used blood. This clonotype was sampled from a woman aged 60-75 years in good health. J is TRBJ2-5 and V is TRBV7-5; TRBD1 reflects the table's D call only, with no check against the DNA. TRBV7-5 is a known pseudogene. The CDR3 is CISVSEATKGLTEQYF.